A selection of T cell receptor beta chains follows, all from one sample in a study of blood T cell repertoires in COVID-19. TCRdb's copy holds only in-frame clones and misses some; the assay was immunoSEQ multiplex PCR. The table shows approximately 260,000 clones, with roughly 84% occurring only once. Sample: peripheral blood. These TCRs come from a woman aged 40 to 49 with active or convalescent COVID-19. Each CDR3 is given with its conserved first and last residue.

len: 14
j_gene: TRBJ1-5
v_gene: TRBV2
CDR3aa: CASSEFVGVEPQHF

len: 15
j_gene: TRBJ2-2
v_gene: TRBV9
CDR3aa: CASSEQGARTGELFF

len: 12
j_gene: TRBJ1-2
v_gene: TRBV28
CDR3aa: CASKDSPYGYTF

len: 12
j_gene: TRBJ1-4
v_gene: TRBV2
CDR3aa: CAGTEDGEKLFF

len: 14
j_gene: TRBJ1-5
v_gene: TRBV13
CDR3aa: CASSLGRRNQPQHF

len: 15
j_gene: TRBJ2-3
v_gene: TRBV5-1
CDR3aa: CASSFASGGGDTQYF

len: 14
j_gene: TRBJ1-2
v_gene: TRBV19
CDR3aa: CASSSQTGRTGYTF

len: 13
j_gene: TRBJ2-3
v_gene: TRBV7-2
CDR3aa: CASSPEGPDTQYF

len: 15
j_gene: TRBJ2-7
v_gene: TRBV7-9
CDR3aa: CASSLGQAVSYEQYF

len: 15
j_gene: TRBJ1-5
v_gene: TRBV2
CDR3aa: CASSVGQTINQPQHF

len: 13
j_gene: TRBJ1-2
v_gene: TRBV5-4
CDR3aa: CASSDDTIYGYTF

len: 14
j_gene: TRBJ2-2
v_gene: TRBV9
CDR3aa: CASSAQGLTGELFF

len: 16
j_gene: TRBJ1-1
v_gene: TRBV10-3
CDR3aa: CAISPGQVGVNTEAFF

len: 16
j_gene: TRBJ1-1
v_gene: TRBV5-4
CDR3aa: CASSPRDRGGNTEAFF

len: 13
j_gene: TRBJ1-2
v_gene: TRBV28
CDR3aa: CATRGQAFYGYTF

len: 18
j_gene: TRBJ1-4
v_gene: TRBV7-9
CDR3aa: CASSYWPTPSGQIEKLFF

len: 16
j_gene: TRBJ2-1
v_gene: TRBV6-6
CDR3aa: CASSPRQFGSYNEQFF

len: 16
j_gene: TRBJ2-7
v_gene: TRBV27
CDR3aa: CASSLAGGQASNEQYF

len: 15
j_gene: TRBJ2-3
v_gene: TRBV5-6
CDR3aa: CASTLRDISTDTQYF

len: 14
j_gene: TRBJ1-6
v_gene: TRBV5-6
CDR3aa: CASSLSPGVSPLHF

len: 14
j_gene: TRBJ1-5
v_gene: TRBV4-1
CDR3aa: CASSQDLVPQPQHF

len: 12
j_gene: TRBJ1-4
v_gene: TRBV29-1
CDR3aa: CSVGAGDEKLFF

len: 17
j_gene: TRBJ1-4
v_gene: TRBV6-6
CDR3aa: CASSPRGAGDGAEKLFF

len: 15
j_gene: TRBJ1-6
v_gene: TRBV2
CDR3aa: CASLWGVSYNSPLHF

len: 14
j_gene: TRBJ2-7
v_gene: TRBV19
CDR3aa: CASSPTGVSYEQYF

len: 15
j_gene: TRBJ1-2
v_gene: TRBV4-1
CDR3aa: CASSQVVGVGYGYTF

len: 13
j_gene: TRBJ1-3
v_gene: TRBV2
CDR3aa: CASRRGSGNTIYF

len: 17
j_gene: TRBJ2-5
v_gene: TRBV9
CDR3aa: CASSAGTSGGIQETQYF

len: 12
j_gene: TRBJ1-3
v_gene: TRBV2
CDR3aa: CASRSKRNTIYF

len: 16
j_gene: TRBJ2-5
v_gene: TRBV2
CDR3aa: CASSDAGRGRSETQYF

len: 14
j_gene: TRBJ1-6
v_gene: TRBV3-1/TRBV3-2
CDR3aa: CASNFRQGNSPLHF

len: 16
j_gene: TRBJ1-1
v_gene: TRBV30
CDR3aa: CAWNRGRGGKNTEAFF

len: 14
j_gene: TRBJ1-1
v_gene: TRBV19
CDR3aa: CASSTSPISGAAFF

len: 16
j_gene: TRBJ2-3
v_gene: TRBV5-4
CDR3aa: CASTRLAGGITDTQYF

len: 15
j_gene: TRBJ2-1
v_gene: TRBV28
CDR3aa: CASSYRQGAANEQFF

len: 12
j_gene: TRBJ1-4
v_gene: TRBV5-1
CDR3aa: CASSIDRGKLFF

len: 16
j_gene: TRBJ1-2
v_gene: TRBV2
CDR3aa: CASSERGTALFYGYTF

len: 13
j_gene: TRBJ2-5
v_gene: TRBV11-2
CDR3aa: CASSGTSQETQYF

len: 18
j_gene: TRBJ2-5
v_gene: TRBV3-1/TRBV3-2
CDR3aa: CASSKTARGLAGVETQYF

len: 14
j_gene: TRBJ1-5
v_gene: TRBV19
CDR3aa: CASSTGQQDQPQHF

len: 15
j_gene: TRBJ2-7
v_gene: TRBV27
CDR3aa: CATSLSAGGLSEQYF

len: 16
j_gene: TRBJ1-4
v_gene: TRBV5-6
CDR3aa: CASSPGQKLTNEKLFF

len: 18
j_gene: TRBJ1-2
v_gene: TRBV25-1
CDR3aa: CASSVDGQGAHKSSGYTF

len: 15
j_gene: TRBJ1-5
v_gene: TRBV9
CDR3aa: CASSATAYSNQPQHF

len: 16
j_gene: TRBJ2-1
v_gene: TRBV7-6
CDR3aa: CASSPDRGGSYNEQFF

len: 14
j_gene: TRBJ2-1
v_gene: TRBV2
CDR3aa: CASSEASGYNEQFF

len: 14
j_gene: TRBJ1-2
v_gene: TRBV28
CDR3aa: CASSFPGGSDGYTF

len: 15
j_gene: TRBJ1-5
v_gene: TRBV27
CDR3aa: CASRVGTGGYQPQHF

len: 15
j_gene: TRBJ1-5
v_gene: TRBV28
CDR3aa: CASSPDRGPIKPQHF

len: 14
j_gene: TRBJ2-1
v_gene: TRBV30
CDR3aa: CAWSPRDFHNEQFF

len: 14
j_gene: TRBJ1-2
v_gene: TRBV6-5
CDR3aa: CASTRDRAIYGYTF

len: 15
j_gene: TRBJ2-1
v_gene: TRBV7-3
CDR3aa: CASSLTSGGYREQFF

len: 14
j_gene: TRBJ2-7
v_gene: TRBV5-4
CDR3aa: CASSLGLAGFEQYF

len: 15
j_gene: TRBJ2-5
v_gene: TRBV10-2
CDR3aa: CASRRGTGAQETQYF

len: 15
j_gene: TRBJ2-3
v_gene: TRBV7-3
CDR3aa: CASSLLGGGTDTQYF

len: 14
j_gene: TRBJ2-3
v_gene: TRBV6-2/TRBV6-3
CDR3aa: CASRPLAGEDTQYF

len: 15
j_gene: TRBJ1-6
v_gene: TRBV10-3
CDR3aa: CAIRGPSSYNSPLHF

len: 13
j_gene: TRBJ1-1
v_gene: TRBV2
CDR3aa: CARAYRASAEAFF

len: 14
j_gene: TRBJ1-5
v_gene: TRBV28
CDR3aa: CASTEGQGGQPQHF